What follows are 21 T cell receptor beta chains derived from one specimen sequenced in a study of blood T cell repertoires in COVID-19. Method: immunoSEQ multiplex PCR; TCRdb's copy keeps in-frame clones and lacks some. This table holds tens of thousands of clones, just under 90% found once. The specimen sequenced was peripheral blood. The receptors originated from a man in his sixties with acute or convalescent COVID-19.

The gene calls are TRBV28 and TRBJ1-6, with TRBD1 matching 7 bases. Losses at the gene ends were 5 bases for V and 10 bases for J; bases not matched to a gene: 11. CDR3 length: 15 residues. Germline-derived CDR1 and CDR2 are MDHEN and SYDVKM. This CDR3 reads CASSPPGGRRSPLHF. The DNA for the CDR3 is TGTGCCAGCAGTCCTCCAGGGGGAAGGAGATCACCCCTCCACTTT.

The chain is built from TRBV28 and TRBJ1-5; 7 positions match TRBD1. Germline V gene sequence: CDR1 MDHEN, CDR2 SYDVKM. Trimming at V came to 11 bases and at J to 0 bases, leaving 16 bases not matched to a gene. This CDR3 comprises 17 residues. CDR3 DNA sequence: TGTGCCTGCAAGACCACAGGGGCGGCATATAGCAATCAGCCCCAGCATTTT. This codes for CACKTTGAAYSNQPQHF.

The CDR3 protein is CASSAFGTNEKLFF. CDR3 nucleotide sequence: TGTGCCAGCAGCGCATTCGGGACTAATGAAAAACTGTTTTTT. The chain links TRBV9 to TRBJ1-4; the D is unclear. The germline CDR1 and CDR2 sequences are SGDLS and YYNGEE. Between the trimmed V and J ends, which lost 3 bases and 2 bases, there was a span of 8 bases. This CDR3 is built from 14 residues.

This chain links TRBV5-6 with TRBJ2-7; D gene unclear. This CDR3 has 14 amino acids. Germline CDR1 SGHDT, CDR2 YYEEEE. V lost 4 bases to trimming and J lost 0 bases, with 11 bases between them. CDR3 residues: CASSGLDNSYEQYF. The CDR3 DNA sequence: TGTGCCAGCAGCGGCTTAGACAACTCCTACGAGCAGTACTTC.

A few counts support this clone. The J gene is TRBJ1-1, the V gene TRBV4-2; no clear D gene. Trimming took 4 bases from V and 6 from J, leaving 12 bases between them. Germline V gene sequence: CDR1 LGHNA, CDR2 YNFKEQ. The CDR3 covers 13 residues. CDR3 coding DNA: TGTGCCAGCAGCCTAGAGGAGTCGGCTGAAGCTTTCTTT. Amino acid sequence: CASSLEESAEAFF.

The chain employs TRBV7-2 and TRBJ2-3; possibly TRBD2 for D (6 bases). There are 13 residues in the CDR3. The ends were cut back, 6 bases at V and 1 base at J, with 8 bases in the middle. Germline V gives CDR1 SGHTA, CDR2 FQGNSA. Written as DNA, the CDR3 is TGTGCCAGCAGACCGGGGGGCACAGATACGCAGTATTTT. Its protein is CASRPGGTDTQYF.

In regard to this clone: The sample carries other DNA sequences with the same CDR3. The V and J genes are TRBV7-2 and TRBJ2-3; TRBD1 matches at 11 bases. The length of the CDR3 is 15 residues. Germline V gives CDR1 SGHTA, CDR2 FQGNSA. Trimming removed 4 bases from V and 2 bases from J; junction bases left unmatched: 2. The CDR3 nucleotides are TGTGCCAGCAGCTCGGACAGGGGGCCCACAGATACGCAGTATTTT. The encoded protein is CASSSDRGPTDTQYF.

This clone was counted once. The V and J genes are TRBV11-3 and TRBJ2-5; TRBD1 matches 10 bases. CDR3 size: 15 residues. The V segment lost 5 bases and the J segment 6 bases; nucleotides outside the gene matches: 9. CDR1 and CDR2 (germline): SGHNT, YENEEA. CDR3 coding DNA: TGTGCCAGCAGCCCCCGGGACAGGGGAACGAAGACCCAGTACTTC. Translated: CASSPRDRGTKTQYF.

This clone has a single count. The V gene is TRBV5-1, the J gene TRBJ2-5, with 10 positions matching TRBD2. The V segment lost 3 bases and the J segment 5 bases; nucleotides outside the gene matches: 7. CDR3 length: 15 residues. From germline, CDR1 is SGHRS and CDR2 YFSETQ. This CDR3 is CASSWRPSGSETQYF. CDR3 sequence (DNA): TGCGCCAGCAGCTGGCGCCCTAGCGGGAGCGAGACCCAGTACTTC. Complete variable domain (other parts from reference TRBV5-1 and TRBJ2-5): KAGVTQTPRYLIKTRGQQVTLSCSPISGHRSVSWYQQTPGQGLQFLFEYFSETQRNKGNFPGRFSGRQFSNSRSEMNVSTLELGDSALYLCASSWRPSGSETQYFGPGTRLLVL.

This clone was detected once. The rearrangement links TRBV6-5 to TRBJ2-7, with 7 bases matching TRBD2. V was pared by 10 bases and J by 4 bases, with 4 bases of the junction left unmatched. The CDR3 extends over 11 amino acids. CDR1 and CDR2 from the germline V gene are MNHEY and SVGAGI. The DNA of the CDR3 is TGTGCCACCGCTAGCGGTTACGAGCAGTACTTC. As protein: CATASGYEQYF.

The CDR3 DNA reads as TGTGCCACCAGTGATTTGCAGGGGACCGGGGAGCTGTTTTTT. Its protein product is CATSDLQGTGELFF. The gene calls are TRBV24-1 and TRBJ2-2; perhaps TRBD1 as D (6 bases). The germline CDR1 and CDR2 sequences are KGHDR and SFDVKD. CDR3 length: 14 amino acids. V was clipped by 0 bases and J by 5 bases, with 6 bases between them.

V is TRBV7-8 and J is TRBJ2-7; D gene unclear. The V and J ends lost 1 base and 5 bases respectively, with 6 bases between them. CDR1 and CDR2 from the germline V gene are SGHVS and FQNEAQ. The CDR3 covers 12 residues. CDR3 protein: CASSLVSDEQYF. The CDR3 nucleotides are TGTGCCAGCAGCTTAGTTTCGGACGAGCAGTACTTC. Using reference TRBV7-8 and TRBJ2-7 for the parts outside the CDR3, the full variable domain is GAGVSQSPRYKVAKRGQDVALRCDPISGHVSLFWYQQALGQGPEFLTYFQNEAQLDKSGLPSDRFFAERPEGSVSTLKIQRTQQEDSAVYLCASSLVSDEQYFGPGTRLTVT.

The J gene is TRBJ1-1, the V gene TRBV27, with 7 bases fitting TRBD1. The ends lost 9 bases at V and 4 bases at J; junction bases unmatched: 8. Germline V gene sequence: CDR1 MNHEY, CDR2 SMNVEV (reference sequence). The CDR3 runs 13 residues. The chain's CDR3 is CASRATGRTEAFF. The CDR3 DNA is TGTGCCAGTAGAGCGACAGGGCGCACTGAAGCTTTCTTT.

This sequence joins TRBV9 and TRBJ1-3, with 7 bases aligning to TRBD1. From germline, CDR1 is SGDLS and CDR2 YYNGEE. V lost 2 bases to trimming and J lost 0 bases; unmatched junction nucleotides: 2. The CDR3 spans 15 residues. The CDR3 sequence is CASSVGTVSGNTIYF. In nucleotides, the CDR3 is TGTGCCAGCAGCGTGGGGACAGTCTCTGGAAACACCATATATTTT.

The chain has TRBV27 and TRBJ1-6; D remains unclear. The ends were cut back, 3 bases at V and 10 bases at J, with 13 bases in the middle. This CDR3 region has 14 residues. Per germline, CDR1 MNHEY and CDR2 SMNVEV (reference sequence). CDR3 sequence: CASSFREEGSPLHF. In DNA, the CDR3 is TGTGCCAGCAGTTTCCGTGAGGAGGGATCACCCCTCCACTTT.

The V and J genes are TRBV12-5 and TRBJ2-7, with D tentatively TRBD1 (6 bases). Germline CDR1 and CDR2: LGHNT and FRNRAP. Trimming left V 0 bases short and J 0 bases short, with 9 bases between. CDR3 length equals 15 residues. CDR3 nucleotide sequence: TGTGCTAGTGGTTTGGTGATGGACAGCTCCTACGAGCAGTACTTC. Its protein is CASGLVMDSSYEQYF. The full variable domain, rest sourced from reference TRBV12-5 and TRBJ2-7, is DARVTQTPRHKVTEMGQEVTMRCQPILGHNTVFWYRQTMMQGLELLAYFRNRAPLDDSGMPKDRFSAEMPDATLATLKIQPSEPRDSAVYFCASGLVMDSSYEQYFGPGTRLTVT.

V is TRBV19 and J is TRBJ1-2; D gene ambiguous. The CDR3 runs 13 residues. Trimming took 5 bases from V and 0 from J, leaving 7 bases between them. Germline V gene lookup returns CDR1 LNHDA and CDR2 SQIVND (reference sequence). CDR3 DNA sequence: TGTGCCAGTAGTTTTGGCCCTAACTATGGCTACACCTTC. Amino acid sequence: CASSFGPNYGYTF.

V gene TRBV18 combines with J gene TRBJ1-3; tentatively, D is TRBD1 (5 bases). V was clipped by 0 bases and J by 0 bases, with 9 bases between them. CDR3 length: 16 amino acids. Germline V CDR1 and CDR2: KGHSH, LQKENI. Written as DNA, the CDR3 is TGTGCCAGCTCACCACCAAGGGGCTACTCTGGAAACACCATATATTTT. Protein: CASSPPRGYSGNTIYF. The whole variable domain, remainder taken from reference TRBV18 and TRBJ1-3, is NAGVMQNPRHLVRRRGQEARLRCSPMKGHSHVYWYRQLPEEGLKFMVYLQKENIIDESGMPKERFSAEFPKEGPSILRIQQVVRGDSAAYFCASSPPRGYSGNTIYFGEGSWLTVV.

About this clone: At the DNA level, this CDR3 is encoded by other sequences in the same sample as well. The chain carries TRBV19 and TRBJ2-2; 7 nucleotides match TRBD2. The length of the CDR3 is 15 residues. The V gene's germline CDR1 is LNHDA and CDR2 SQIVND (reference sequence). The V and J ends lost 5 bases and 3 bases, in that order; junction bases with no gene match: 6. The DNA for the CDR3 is TGTGCCAGTAGTCTCGGCGGGAGAGACACCGGGGAGCTGTTTTTT. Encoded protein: CASSLGGRDTGELFF.

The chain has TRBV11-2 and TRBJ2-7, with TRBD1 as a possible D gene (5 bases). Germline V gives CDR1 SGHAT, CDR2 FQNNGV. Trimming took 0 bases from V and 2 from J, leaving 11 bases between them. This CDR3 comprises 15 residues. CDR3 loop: CASSLDPSTAYEQYF. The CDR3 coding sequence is TGTGCCAGCAGCTTAGATCCTTCGACAGCCTACGAGCAGTACTTC.

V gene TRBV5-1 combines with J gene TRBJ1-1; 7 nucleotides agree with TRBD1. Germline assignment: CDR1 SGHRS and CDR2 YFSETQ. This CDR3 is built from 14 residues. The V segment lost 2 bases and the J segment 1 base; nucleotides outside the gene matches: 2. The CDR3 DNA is TGCGCCAGCAGCTTAACAGGGGCGAACACTGAAGCTTTCTTT. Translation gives CASSLTGANTEAFF. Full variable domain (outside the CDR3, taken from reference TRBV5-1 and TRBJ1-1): KAGVTQTPRYLIKTRGQQVTLSCSPISGHRSVSWYQQTPGQGLQFLFEYFSETQRNKGNFPGRFSGRQFSNSRSEMNVSTLELGDSALYLCASSLTGANTEAFFGQGTRLTVV.